A single T cell receptor (beta chain) is shown here with its context. CDR1 is LGHNA, CDR2 YNFKEQ, per germline. V lost 0 bases and J lost 2; bases outside the gene matches: 6. The CDR3 is made up of 16 amino acids. TCRdb itself ran the 5' RACE reads through MiXCR, one entry per CDR3 protein. Of 35,000 to 50,000 distinct CDR3 sequences listed, roughly 30% are singletons. V gene TRBV4-2 combines with J gene TRBJ2-7; 8 nucleotides agree with TRBD2. This receptor was obtained from a female donor with breast cancer. The sample consisted of tumor-infiltrating memory CD4+ T cells sorted from the breast tumor. Subset: memory CD4+ T cells, CD4+CD45RO+CD25-. The CDR3 DNA sequence: TGTGCCAGCAGCCAAGAGGACCTAGCGGGCCCCTACGAGCAGTACTTC. As protein: CASSQEDLAGPYEQYF.